The 17 T cell receptor beta chains below all came from one sample that was sequenced in a study of T-cell reconstitution after alpha-beta-depleted transplantation in children (dated by TCRdb to about 2016). The treatment or condition label here, explained by the study, means: allogeneic hematopoietic cell transplantation with graft depleted of TCRalphabeta T cells and CD19 B cells. Library method: PCR. The sample was run on an Illumina HiSeq 2500. To normalize quantification of the TCRbeta repertoire, the TCR libraries were built with molecular barcoding that relied on unique molecular identifiers. TCRdb's own reprocessing of the public reads used fastp at Q25 and MiXCR and kept productive beta chains. Under each unique CDR3 protein, matching rows form one entry showing the most common genes and DNA. Across this sample there are approximately 47,000 distinct CDR3 sequences, with 52% seen only once. The ten largest clones capture roughly two fifths of the sample.

The sample consisted of peripheral blood, taken before TCRalphabeta/CD19-depleted stem cell transplant. The receptors derive from a boy under three years old with SCID, due to receive a stem cell transplant.

The chain combines TRBV20-1 with TRBJ1-3; tentative D call: TRBD1 (6 bases). The length of the CDR3 is 14 residues. From germline, CDR1 is DFQATT and CDR2 SNEGSKA (reference sequence). V dropped 6 bases and J dropped 0 bases, with 12 bases sitting between them. CDR3 DNA: TGCAGTGCGACTACAGGGCTCTCTGGAAACACCATATATTTT. This sequence encodes CSATTGLSGNTIYF.

J is TRBJ2-2 and V is TRBV13, with D perhaps matching TRBD1 (5 bases). The CDR3 extends over 15 amino acids. Germline CDR1 reads PRHDT; CDR2 reads FYEKMQ (reference sequence). Trimming pared 2 bases from V and 1 base from J, leaving 8 bases between. CDR3 residues: CASSLRGQNTGELFF. DNA for the CDR3: TGTGCCAGCAGCTTAAGGGGCCAGAACACCGGGGAGCTGTTTTTT.

The chain combines TRBV7-2 with TRBJ2-7; a weak D match, TRBD2 (7 bases). Germline V gene lookup returns CDR1 SGHTA and CDR2 FQGNSA. The CDR3 totals 14 residues. Trimming shortened V by 4 bases and J by 7 bases, and 17 bases separated the two germline ends. In DNA form, the CDR3 reads TGTGCCAGCAGCTCACTGGGGGGGGGCCTGGAGCAGTACTTC. Its translation is CASSSLGGGLEQYF.

This clonotype was picked up many times. CDR3: CASSSGQGGRYSPLHF. The CDR3 DNA reads as TGTGCCAGCAGCTCGGGACAGGGGGGTCGTTATTCACCCCTCCACTTT. V usage is TRBV7-9 and J usage is TRBJ1-6, with 11 nucleotides matching TRBD1. The CDR3 loop spans 16 amino acids. Unmatched junction bases numbered 7, after V lost 4 bases and J lost 8 bases. In germline, CDR1 is SEHNR, CDR2 FQNEAQ (reference sequence).

This clonotype was seen only a few times. This chain links TRBV20-1 with TRBJ1-1; D is unclear. CDR1 DFQATT and CDR2 SNEGSKA come from the germline V gene (reference sequence). The CDR3 consists of 11 residues. Trimming pared 3 bases from V and 9 bases from J, leaving 11 bases between. CDR3 sequence: CSARYEWQAFF. The CDR3 region has the DNA TGCAGTGCTAGGTACGAGTGGCAAGCTTTCTTT.

This clonotype turned up a few times. V is TRBV6-1 and J is TRBJ2-7, with D hard to call. The V end was cut by 7 bases, the J end by 0 bases, with 7 bases between. The length of the CDR3 is 12 residues. Germline V gene lookup returns CDR1 MNHNS and CDR2 SASEGT. The CDR3 region has the DNA TGTGCCAGCAACAGCCCCTCCTACGAGCAGTACTTC. Translated: CASNSPSYEQYF.

J is TRBJ2-1 and V is TRBV6-1; 8 nucleotides match TRBD2. The V and J ends lost 2 bases and 7 bases, in that order; junction bases with no gene match: 7. The germline V gene has CDR1 MNHNS and CDR2 SASEGT. The CDR3 is 15 residues long. CDR3 loop: CASSERIGGGNEQFF. The CDR3 region has the DNA TGTGCCAGCAGTGAAAGGATCGGGGGGGGGAATGAGCAGTTCTTC.

The chain is built from TRBV11-3 and TRBJ1-3; 9 bases line up with TRBD1. Germline-derived CDR1 and CDR2 are SGHNT and YENEEA. The CDR3 has 15 amino acids. V lost 5 bases and J lost 1; bases outside the gene matches: 3. CDR3 sequence reads: CASSPGQGSGNTIYF. CDR3 in DNA: TGTGCCAGCAGCCCGGGACAGGGATCTGGAAACACCATATATTTT.

The V gene is TRBV12-3 or TRBV12-4, the J gene TRBJ2-5; possible D gene TRBD2, 6 bases. V was clipped by 11 bases and J by 5 bases, with 6 bases between them. The CDR3 spans 9 residues. The CDR3 sequence is CAGGETQYF. In nucleotides, the CDR3 is TGTGCCGGGGGGGAGACCCAGTACTTC.

The V gene is TRBV5-1, the J gene TRBJ2-3, with D tentatively TRBD2 (7 bases). The V end was cut by 3 bases, the J end by 4 bases, with 15 bases between. Germline-derived CDR1 and CDR2 are SGHRS and YFSETQ. The CDR3 loop spans 15 amino acids. CDR3: CASSSSGDKSDTQYF. The CDR3 nucleotides are TGCGCCAGCAGCTCGAGCGGGGACAAGTCAGATACGCAGTATTTT.

This clonotype was seen only a few times. The chain combines TRBV5-5 with TRBJ2-7, with D maybe TRBD1 (5 bases). V was shortened by 4 bases and J by 1 base, with 9 bases between the two germline ends. The germline V gene encodes CDR1 SGHKS and CDR2 YYEKEE (reference sequence). CDR3 size: 13 residues. The CDR3 is CASSPDTSYEQYF. As DNA, the CDR3 is TGTGCCAGCAGCCCGGACACATCCTACGAGCAGTACTTC.

This chain uses TRBV5-6 with TRBJ2-5; D is unresolved. V lost 5 bases and J lost 1, with 9 bases in between. The CDR3 has 13 residues. CDR1 SGHDT and CDR2 YYEEEE come from the germline V gene. This CDR3 is CASSSSAQETQYF. In nucleotides, the CDR3 is TGTGCCAGCAGTTCATCCGCCCAAGAGACCCAGTACTTC.

J is TRBJ2-1 and V is TRBV4-1, with D perhaps TRBD1 (6 bases). The CDR3 has 14 amino acids. V was cut by 1 base and J by 7 bases, with 11 bases left in between. The germline V gene has CDR1 MGHRA and CDR2 YSYEKL. CDR3 sequence (DNA): TGCGCCAGCAGCCAAGGCCTCAGGGGAAATGAGCAGTTCTTC. Translation: CASSQGLRGNEQFF.

This chain links TRBV3-1 with TRBJ1-1; D may be TRBD1 (6 bases). Germline CDR1 is LGHDT and CDR2 is YNNKEL (reference sequence). The CDR3 extends over 15 amino acids. V gave up 0 bases and J gave up 3 bases, with 11 bases separating them. The CDR3 DNA reads as TGTGCCAGCAGCCAAGATAGCAGGGGCGACACTGAAGCTTTCTTT. This translates into CASSQDSRGDTEAFF.

This clonotype turned up a few times. V gene TRBV6-5 combines with J gene TRBJ2-7, with D uncertain. CDR1 and CDR2 from the germline V gene are MNHEY and SVGAGI. There are 13 residues in the CDR3. Trimming took 4 bases from V and 4 from J, leaving 11 bases between them. CDR3 in amino acids: CASSFATGYEQYF. The DNA for the CDR3 is TGTGCCAGCAGTTTCGCCACGGGTTACGAGCAGTACTTC.

J is TRBJ1-5 and V is TRBV20-1; D is unresolved. The CDR3 is 14 residues long. The V gene's germline CDR1 is DFQATT and CDR2 SNEGSKA (reference sequence). The V end was cut by 3 bases, the J end by 1 base, with 10 bases between. The DNA for the CDR3 is TGCAGTGCTAGTATGGGCGGGAGCAATCAGCCCCAGCATTTT. Amino acid sequence: CSASMGGSNQPQHF.

This clonotype was counted only a few times. The rearrangement links TRBV7-9 to TRBJ2-7, with D unresolved. The CDR3 length is 13 residues. The germline V gene has CDR1 SEHNR and CDR2 FQNEAQ (reference sequence). V lost 3 bases to trimming and J lost 0 bases, with 6 bases between them. The CDR3 coding sequence is TGTGCCAGCAGCTTGAGCAACTCCTACGAGCAGTACTTC. This gives the protein CASSLSNSYEQYF. The full variable domain, its missing parts supplied by reference TRBV7-9 and TRBJ2-7, is DTGVSQNPRHKITKRGQNVTFRCDPISEHNRLYWYRQTLGQGPEFLTYFQNEAQLEKSRLLSDRFSAERPKGSFSTLEIQRTEQGDSAMYLCASSLSNSYEQYFGPGTRLTVT.